This T cell receptor beta chain originates from a study of CD8+CD57+ T cells in acquired aplastic anemia. Study details: The mean DNA yield obtained from sorted CD4+ and CD8+ cells came to around 3 ug. Study-level findings and limits: Common to patients and controls were 25 to 30 CD8+ CDR3 sequences.

This clonotype showed up many times. Its antigen is undetermined. CD8+CD57+ cell expansion had been shown by flow cytometry in patients chosen for sequencing. Each patient gave a blood sample that was collected before any therapy had been received. CDR3 size: 15 residues. The germline gives CDR1 PRHDT, CDR2 FYEKMQ (reference sequence). J gave up 2 bases and V 0 bases, and 2 bases lay outside the gene matches. Genomic DNA was employed as the template in profiling TCR beta VDJ and CDR3. TCRdb processed the reads anew with MiXCR; each CDR3 protein has one entry. The top ten hold roughly 30% of the sample, which has under 200,000 distinct CDR3 sequences, around 52% seen once.

The chain recombines TRBV13 with TRBJ2-3; 7 bases agree with TRBD2. The receptor comes from a human donor with aplastic anemia. The sample consisted of sorted CD4+, CD8+, or CD8+CD57+ T cells (not recorded which) from PBMCs. In nucleotides, the CDR3 is TGTGCCAGCAGCTTAGGCCAGCGGGACACAGATACGCAGTATTTT. This gives the protein CASSLGQRDTDTQYF.